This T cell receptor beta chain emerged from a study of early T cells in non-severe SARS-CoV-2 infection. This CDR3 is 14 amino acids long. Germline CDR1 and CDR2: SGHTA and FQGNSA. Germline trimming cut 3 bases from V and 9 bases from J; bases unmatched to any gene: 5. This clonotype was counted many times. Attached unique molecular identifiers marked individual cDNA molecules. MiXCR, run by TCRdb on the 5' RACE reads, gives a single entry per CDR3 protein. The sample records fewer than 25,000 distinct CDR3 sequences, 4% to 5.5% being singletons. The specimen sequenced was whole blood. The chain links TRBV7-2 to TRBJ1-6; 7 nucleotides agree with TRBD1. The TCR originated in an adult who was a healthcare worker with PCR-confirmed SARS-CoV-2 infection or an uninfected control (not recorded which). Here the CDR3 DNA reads TGTGCCAGCAGCTTTTTGGGACAGACTTCACCCCTCCACTTT. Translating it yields CASSFLGQTSPLHF.